Listed below are T cell receptor beta chains from one sample, sequenced in a study of T cell responses to AZD1222 COVID-19 vaccine. The table came from immunoSEQ multiplex PCR; TCRdb's copy has only in-frame clones and leaves some out. Of roughly 120,000 clones in the sample, about 89% were seen once. The material was peripheral blood, obtained 28 days after the second AZD1222 dose. These TCRs come from an adult who received the AZD1222 COVID-19 vaccine. CDR3s include the opening cysteine and the closing phenylalanine or tryptophan. The D gene is left open where the match is weak. Expanded clones get a size class; other rows say once, few or many, or leave the size out.

D | size | J | V | CDR3 | DNA
TRBD1 | NA | TRBJ2-2 | TRBV7-9 | CASSFSGQGAIGELFF | TGTGCCAGCAGTTTTTCGGGACAGGGGGCAATCGGGGAGCTGTTTTTT
NA | NA | TRBJ2-3 | TRBV2 | CASWLGLADRTDTQYF | TGTGCCAGCTGGCTCGGATTAGCGGACCGCACAGATACGCAGTATTTT
NA | NA | TRBJ2-5 | TRBV7-3 | CASSAGLRGQETQYF | TGTGCCAGCAGCGCCGGACTTAGGGGGCAAGAGACCCAGTACTTC
NA | NA | TRBJ2-7 | TRBV6-5 | CASSYSRGFYEQYF | TGTGCCAGCAGTTACTCAAGAGGATTCTACGAGCAGTACTTC
NA | NA | TRBJ1-2 | TRBV12-3/TRBV12-4 | CASSLSLLDGYTF | TGTGCCAGCAGTTTATCCCTTCTCGATGGCTACACCTTC
TRBD2 | NA | TRBJ2-1 | TRBV11-3 | CASTPGLAGNEQFF | TGTGCCAGCACACCTGGACTAGCGGGGAATGAGCAGTTCTTC
TRBD1 | NA | TRBJ1-1 | TRBV4-3 | CASSSSRDRDTEAFF | TGCGCCAGCAGCTCGTCCCGGGACAGGGACACTGAAGCTTTCTTT
TRBD2 | NA | TRBJ2-3 | TRBV4-3 | CASSHRGRASGDTQYF | TGCGCCAGCAGCCATCGGGGGAGGGCCTCGGGAGATACGCAGTATTTT
TRBD2 | NA | TRBJ2-3 | TRBV7-9 | CASSLGTSNSDTQYF | TGTGCCAGCAGCTTAGGGACTAGTAATTCAGATACGCAGTATTTT
TRBD1 | NA | TRBJ2-1 | TRBV9 | CASSVDPGGIDEQFF | TGTGCCAGCAGCGTAGATCCAGGGGGCATCGATGAGCAGTTCTTC
NA | NA | TRBJ2-7 | TRBV28 | CATVAGYYEQYF | TGTGCCACCGTAGCCGGATACTACGAGCAGTACTTC
NA | NA | TRBJ2-7 | TRBV14 | CASSLNHEQYF | TGTGCCAGCAGCTTAAACCACGAGCAGTACTTC
NA | NA | TRBJ1-2 | TRBV9 | CASSVGGGSYGYTF | TGTGCCAGCAGCGTAGGGGGTGGTAGCTATGGCTACACCTTC
NA | once | TRBJ2-3 | TRBV4-1 | CASSQVVLTDTQYF | TGCGCCAGCAGCCAAGTGGTGCTCACAGATACGCAGTATTTT
NA | NA | TRBJ1-2 | TRBV5-1 | CASSLETDPSYGYTF | TGCGCCAGCAGCTTGGAGACGGATCCTTCATATGGCTACACCTTC
NA | NA | TRBJ1-2 | TRBV5-6 | CASSPLSRGYTF | TGTGCCAGCAGCCCTCTGTCGCGTGGCTACACCTTC
NA | NA | TRBJ2-1 | TRBV9 | CASSVLGEGGIFEQFF | TGTGCCAGCAGCGTTCTTGGGGAGGGGGGTATATTTGAGCAGTTCTTC
TRBD2 | NA | TRBJ2-5 | TRBV28 | CASSTSGETQYF | TGTGCCAGCAGCACTAGCGGGGAGACCCAGTACTTC
TRBD1 | NA | TRBJ1-4 | TRBV3-1/TRBV3-2 | CASRWTGGDEKLFF | TGTGCCAGCAGGTGGACAGGGGGTGACGAAAAACTGTTTTTT
NA | NA | TRBJ1-5 | TRBV18 | CASSPGTGGRQPQHF | TGTGCCAGCTCACCGGGCACCGGGGGAAGGCAGCCCCAGCATTTT
TRBD1 | NA | TRBJ2-1 | TRBV6-5 | CASSYSSGQGAYEQFF | TGTGCCAGCAGTTACTCATCCGGACAGGGGGCCTATGAGCAGTTCTTC
NA | NA | TRBJ1-1 | TRBV11-3 | CASTTSRGRGPEAFF | TGTGCCAGCACCACCTCACGAGGGAGAGGGCCTGAAGCTTTCTTT
NA | once | TRBJ1-1 | TRBV3-1/TRBV3-2 | CASSQGAPTEAFF | TGTGCCAGCAGCCAGGGGGCTCCCACTGAAGCTTTCTTT
NA | NA | TRBJ1-6 | TRBV6-1 | CASSEAHGYAVSPLHF | TGTGCCAGCAGTGAAGCGCACGGGTACGCGGTTTCACCCCTCCACTTT
TRBD1 | NA | TRBJ2-7 | TRBV6-5 | CASSPMTGSYEQYF | TGTGCCAGCAGTCCGATGACAGGGAGCTACGAGCAGTACTTC
TRBD1 | NA | TRBJ1-3 | TRBV27 | CASRVGTGSGNTIYF | TGTGCCAGCAGAGTCGGGACAGGGTCTGGAAACACCATATATTTT
TRBD1 | NA | TRBJ1-2 | TRBV15 | CATSRDLRTGLYYGYTF | TGTGCCACCAGCAGAGATCTTAGGACAGGGCTTTACTATGGCTACACCTTC
NA | NA | TRBJ1-4 | TRBV3-1/TRBV3-2 | CASGAGGRPATNEKLFF | TGTGCCAGCGGTGCCGGGGGGCGCCCCGCAACTAATGAAAAACTGTTTTTT
NA | NA | TRBJ2-7 | TRBV11-1 | CASSFEGRSYEQYF | TGTGCCAGCAGCTTCGAGGGACGGAGCTACGAGCAGTACTTC
NA | NA | TRBJ2-7 | TRBV6-5 | CASSYGERDPLYEQYF | TGTGCCAGCAGTTACGGAGAGAGGGACCCTCTCTACGAGCAGTACTTC
TRBD2 | NA | TRBJ2-3 | TRBV4-2 | CASSVRLAGEGDTQYF | TGTGCCAGCAGCGTACGACTAGCGGGGGAGGGGGATACGCAGTATTTT
NA | NA | TRBJ1-2 | TRBV15 | CATTPAAGVYNYGYTF | TGTGCCACCACCCCAGCGGCAGGGGTTTACAACTATGGCTACACCTTC
TRBD2 | NA | TRBJ2-1 | TRBV7-9 | CASSLALAGVYNEQFF | TGTGCCAGCAGCTTAGCCCTAGCGGGAGTCTACAATGAGCAGTTCTTC
NA | NA | TRBJ1-2 | TRBV11-2 | CASSTRQASNYGYTF | TGTGCCAGCAGCACCCGACAGGCCTCTAACTATGGCTACACCTTC
TRBD1 | NA | TRBJ1-5 | TRBV6-5 | CASSRQGGNQPQHF | TGTGCCAGCAGTCGACAGGGGGGCAATCAGCCCCAGCATTTT
TRBD1 | NA | TRBJ1-4 | TRBV30 | CAWSDVGQGNEKLFF | TGTGCCTGGAGTGACGTAGGACAGGGGAATGAAAAACTGTTTTTT
NA | once | TRBJ1-5 | TRBV7-8 | CASSVTRDQPQHF | TGTGCCAGCAGCGTAACGAGAGATCAGCCCCAGCATTTT
TRBD2 | NA | TRBJ2-1 | TRBV4-3 | CASSQDLVGGYNEQFF | TGCGCCAGCAGCCAAGATCTTGTGGGAGGGTACAATGAGCAGTTCTTC
TRBD1 | NA | TRBJ2-7 | TRBV6-2/TRBV6-3 | CASSYSGTVYEQYF | TGTGCCAGCAGTTACTCAGGGACAGTCTACGAGCAGTACTTC
NA | NA | TRBJ1-2 | TRBV11-3 | CASSFGAAGYGYTF | TGTGCCAGCAGCTTCGGGGCGGCGGGGTATGGCTACACCTTC
TRBD1 | NA | TRBJ1-2 | TRBV6-1 | CASSEAEAGGLFYGYTF | TGTGCCAGCAGTGAAGCTGAGGCAGGGGGACTGTTTTATGGCTACACCTTC
NA | NA | TRBJ2-3 | TRBV5-4 | CASSNRTRYGTDTQYF | TGTGCCAGCAGCAACAGGACCAGGTACGGGACAGATACGCAGTATTTT
NA | few | TRBJ2-1 | TRBV27 | CASSFKRGPENYNEQFF | TGTGCCAGCAGTTTTAAGAGGGGTCCCGAAAATTACAATGAGCAGTTCTTC
NA | NA | TRBJ2-3 | TRBV6-1 | CASSAQEGTSTDTQYF | TGTGCCAGCAGTGCCCAGGAGGGCACTAGCACAGATACGCAGTATTTT
NA | NA | TRBJ1-5 | TRBV27 | CASRPGLINQPQHF | TGTGCCAGCAGGCCGGGACTCATCAATCAGCCCCAGCATTTT
TRBD1 | NA | TRBJ2-2 | TRBV7-3 | CASRKTGDGGELFF | TGTGCCAGCAGGAAGACAGGGGATGGCGGGGAGCTGTTTTTT
NA | few | TRBJ2-7 | TRBV13 | CASSHRSALRGYEQYF | TGTGCCAGCAGCCATAGAAGCGCTCTGAGGGGATACGAGCAGTACTTC
NA | NA | TRBJ2-5 | TRBV20-1 | CSARDYETQYF | TGCAGTGCTAGAGATTATGAGACCCAGTACTTC